This TCR beta chain appears in the sequencing data of a study of cytomegalovirus exposure and HLA in healthy donors. With 60 Vbeta and 13 Jbeta primers, the PCR was carried out. Using immunoSEQ multiplex PCR, the repertoire was profiled, and TCRdb retains in-frame clones only, with some absent. The sample lists some 150,000 clones; under 75% were seen once. There are 16 residues in the CDR3. Germline CDR1 reads WSHSY; CDR2 reads SAAADI. J lost 6 bases, V lost 8 bases, and 8 bases had no gene match. Sequencing was carried out using PBMCs. The chain combines TRBV10-2 with TRBJ2-1; 15 bases match TRBD2. The TCR was taken from a woman aged 40 to 49 in good health and CMV-seronegative. CDR3 coding DNA: TGCGCCAGCGGACTAGCGGGGGGGCTCTGGGGCAATGAGCAGTTCTTC. It yields the protein CASGLAGGLWGNEQFF.